This TCR beta chain was captured in a study of blood T cell repertoires in COVID-19 (dated by TCRdb to the early 2020s). Looking at the study overall: Samples covering the acute and convalescent phases of COVID-19 were provided by collaborators in the United States, Italy and Spain. The prospective study material was composed of cDNA or gDNA derived from T cells, B-cell-depleted T cells, or PBMCs. The dataset comprised deeply sampled blood TCRbeta repertoires from subjects exposed to, actively infected with, or recovered from COVID-19. The repertoires were released in a freely available public database meant as a resource for research on the immune response to SARS-CoV-2. The samples were drawn from two sources: the first 160 participants of the ongoing ImmuneRACE study, and 1,000 to 1,500 subjects contributed by 6 global collaborators. A de-identified subject ID, COVID-19 status, age in years and sex were almost always included in the sample metadata. Where HLA class I and class II types were available, the types were taken from metadata supplied by the sample provider, not from assay-based typing. Results the study describes overall, beyond this receptor: The quantity of clinical and demographic metadata differed by source and by participant and was supplied without curation.

TCRbeta CDR3 regions were amplified from genomic DNA by means of the immunoSEQ Assay, a bias-controlled multiplex PCR. Per the original workflow: The number of nucleated cells in each sample was estimated from the amplification of reference gene primers within the assay. To quantify the absolute abundance of each unique TCRbeta CDR3 rearrangement, sequence reads were collapsed and filtered. For each sample, productive Simpson clonality was calculated as the square root of Simpson's diversity index across productive rearrangements. In its TCRdb copy, this immuneACCESS table keeps in-frame sequences only and misses some clones. Where compared with another copy, unresolved V genes explain less than half of these, and the others have no known cause. The V and J calls and clone size come from that table; D and trimming were worked out from the DNA. For this sample there are about 140,000 clones; approximately 84% appear just once. The leading ten clones occupy 3.5% to 4.5% of the sample.

As encoded in the germline V gene (reference sequence), CDR1 is MNHEY while CDR2 is SMNVEV. V is pared back by 7 bases and J by 7 bases, with 8 bases lying between the germline termini. The CDR3 runs 12 amino acids, cysteine and phenylalanine included. This entry keeps only the CDR3 DNA: 36 bases, framed from base 1. Note on this clone: Its binding antigen is unknown. No much larger clonotype is one base removed from it; base qualities were not supplied.

The collaborating institutions used their own protocols to collect whole blood in K2EDTA tubes. For TCRbeta analysis, collaborator samples were shipped as frozen whole blood, as isolated PBMCs, or as DNA extracted from either sample type. The V and J segments used are TRBV27 and TRBJ1-6, with the D gene call left open. The sample taken for sequencing was peripheral blood. This sequence originates from a woman in her sixties with acute or convalescent COVID-19. The DNA is as follows: TGTGCCAGCAAGAGAGGAAATTCACCCCTCCACTTT. This codes for CASKRGNSPLHF.